This T cell receptor (beta chain) was recorded in a study of T cells after yellow fever vaccination. Trimming took off 1 base at V and 4 bases at J, with 7 bases between the two ends. The CDR3 runs 13 residues. TCRdb reprocessed the 5' RACE reads with MiXCR, giving one entry per CDR3 protein. The profile shows some 300,000 distinct CDR3 sequences, 7% to 10% of them singletons. The TCR comes from a man aged 18 to 30 who received the YFV17D yellow fever vaccine. The chain employs TRBV12-3 or TRBV12-4 and TRBJ1-2; D is undetermined. The starting material was PBMCs, obtained approximately 40 days after the first yellow fever vaccination. CDR3 amino acids: CASSLVPRYGYTF. The CDR3, as DNA: TGTGCCAGCAGTTTAGTCCCCCGCTATGGCTACACCTTC.